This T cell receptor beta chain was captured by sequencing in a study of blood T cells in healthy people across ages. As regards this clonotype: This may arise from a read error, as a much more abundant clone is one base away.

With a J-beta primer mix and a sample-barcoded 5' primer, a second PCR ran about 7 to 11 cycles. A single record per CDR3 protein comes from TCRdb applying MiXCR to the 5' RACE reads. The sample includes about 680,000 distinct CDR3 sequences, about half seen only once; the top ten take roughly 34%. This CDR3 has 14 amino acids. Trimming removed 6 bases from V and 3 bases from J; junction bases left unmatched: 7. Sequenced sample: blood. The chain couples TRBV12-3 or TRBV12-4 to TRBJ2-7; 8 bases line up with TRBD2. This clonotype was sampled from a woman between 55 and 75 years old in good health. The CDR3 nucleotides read TGTGCCAGCAGCCCTGGGACTAGACACTACGAGCAGTACTTC. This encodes CASSPGTRHYEQYF.